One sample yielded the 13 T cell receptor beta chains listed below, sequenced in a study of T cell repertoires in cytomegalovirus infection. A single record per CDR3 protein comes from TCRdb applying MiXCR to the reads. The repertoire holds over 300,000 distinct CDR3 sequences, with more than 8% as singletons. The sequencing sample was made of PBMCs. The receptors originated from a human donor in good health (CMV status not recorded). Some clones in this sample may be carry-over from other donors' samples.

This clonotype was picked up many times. The chain's CDR3 is CASTTPPLGFNEQFF. CDR3 nucleotides: TGTGCCAGCACTACACCACCCTTGGGGTTCAATGAGCAGTTCTTC. The chain recombines TRBV7-2 with TRBJ2-1; D is uncertain. Per germline, CDR1 SGHTA and CDR2 FQGNSA. This CDR3 spans 15 amino acids. Trimming cost V 7 bases and J 6 bases, with 19 bases left between them.

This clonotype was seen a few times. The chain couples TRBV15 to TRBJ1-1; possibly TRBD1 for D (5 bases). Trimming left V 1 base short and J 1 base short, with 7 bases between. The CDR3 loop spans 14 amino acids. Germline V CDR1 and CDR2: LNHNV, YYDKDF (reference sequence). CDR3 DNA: TGTGCCACCAGCAGAGGACAGTGGAACACTGAAGCTTTCTTT. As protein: CATSRGQWNTEAFF.

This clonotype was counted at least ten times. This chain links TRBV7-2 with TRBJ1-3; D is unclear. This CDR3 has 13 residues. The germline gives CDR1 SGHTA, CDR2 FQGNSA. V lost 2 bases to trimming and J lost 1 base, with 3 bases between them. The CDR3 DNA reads TGTGCCAGCAGCTTAATTTCTGGAAACACCATATATTTT. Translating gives CASSLISGNTIYF.

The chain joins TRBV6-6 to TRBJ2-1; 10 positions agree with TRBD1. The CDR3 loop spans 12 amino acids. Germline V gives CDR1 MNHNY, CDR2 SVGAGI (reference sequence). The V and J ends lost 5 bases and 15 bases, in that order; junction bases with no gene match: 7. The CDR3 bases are TGTGCCAGCAGTCCCCTGGGACAGGGGCTGTTCTTC. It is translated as CASSPLGQGLFF.

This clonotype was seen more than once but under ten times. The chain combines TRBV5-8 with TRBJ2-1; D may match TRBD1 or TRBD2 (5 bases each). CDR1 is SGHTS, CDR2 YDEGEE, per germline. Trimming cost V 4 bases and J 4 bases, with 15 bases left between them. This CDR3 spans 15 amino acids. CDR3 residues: CASSQSGRPYNEQFF. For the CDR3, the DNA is TGTGCCAGCAGCCAATCGGGACGCCCGTACAATGAGCAGTTCTTC.

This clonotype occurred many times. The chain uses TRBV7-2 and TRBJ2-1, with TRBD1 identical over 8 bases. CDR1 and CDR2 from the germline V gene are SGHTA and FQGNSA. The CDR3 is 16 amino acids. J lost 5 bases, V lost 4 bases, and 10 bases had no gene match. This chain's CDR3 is CASSSQTGVINNEQFF. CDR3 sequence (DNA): TGTGCCAGCAGCTCCCAGACAGGGGTTATTAACAATGAGCAGTTCTTC. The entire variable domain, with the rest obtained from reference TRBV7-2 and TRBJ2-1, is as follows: GAGVSQSPSNKVTEKGKDVELRCDPISGHTALYWYRQSLGQGLEFLIYFQGNSAPDKSGLPSDRFSAERTGGSVSTLTIQRTQQEDSAVYLCASSSQTGVINNEQFFGPGTRLTVL.

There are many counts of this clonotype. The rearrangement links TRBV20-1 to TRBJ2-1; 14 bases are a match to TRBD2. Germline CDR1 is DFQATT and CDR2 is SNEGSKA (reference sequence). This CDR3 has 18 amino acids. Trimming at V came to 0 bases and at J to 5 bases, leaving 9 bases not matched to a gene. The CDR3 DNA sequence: TGCAGTGCTAGAGATAGGCTGACTAGCGGGGGGGTAAACAATGAGCAGTTCTTC. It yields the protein CSARDRLTSGGVNNEQFF.

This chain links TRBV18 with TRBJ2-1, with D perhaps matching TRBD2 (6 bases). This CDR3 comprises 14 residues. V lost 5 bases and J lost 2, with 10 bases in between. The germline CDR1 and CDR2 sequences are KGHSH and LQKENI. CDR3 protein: CASSVRGPYNEQFF. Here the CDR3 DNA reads TGTGCCAGCTCAGTGCGGGGACCCTACAATGAGCAGTTCTTC.

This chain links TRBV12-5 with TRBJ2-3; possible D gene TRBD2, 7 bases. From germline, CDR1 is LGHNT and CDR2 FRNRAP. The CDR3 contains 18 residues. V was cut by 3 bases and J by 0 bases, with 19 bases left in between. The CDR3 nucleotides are TGTGCTAGTGGTTTCCTATTCCGTCCGGGGGGCAGCACAGATACGCAGTATTTT. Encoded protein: CASGFLFRPGGSTDTQYF. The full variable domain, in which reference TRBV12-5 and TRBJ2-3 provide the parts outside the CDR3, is DARVTQTPRHKVTEMGQEVTMRCQPILGHNTVFWYRQTMMQGLELLAYFRNRAPLDDSGMPKDRFSAEMPDATLATLKIQPSEPRDSAVYFCASGFLFRPGGSTDTQYFGPGTRLTVL.

This CDR3 is CASSLELGYGDEQFF. In nucleotides, the CDR3 is TGTGCCAGCAGTTTAGAACTAGGTTATGGCGATGAGCAGTTCTTC. The chain combines TRBV12-3 or TRBV12-4 with TRBJ2-1; weak D call: TRBD2 (5 bases). V lost 1 base, J lost 8 bases, and 15 bases lay in between. CDR3 length: 15 residues.

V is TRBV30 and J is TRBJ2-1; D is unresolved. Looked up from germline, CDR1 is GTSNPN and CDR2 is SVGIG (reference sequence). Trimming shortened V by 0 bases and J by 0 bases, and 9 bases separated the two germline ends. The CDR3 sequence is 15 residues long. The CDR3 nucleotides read TGTGCCTGGAGTGTTTCGGGCGCCTCCTACAATGAGCAGTTCTTC. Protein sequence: CAWSVSGASYNEQFF.

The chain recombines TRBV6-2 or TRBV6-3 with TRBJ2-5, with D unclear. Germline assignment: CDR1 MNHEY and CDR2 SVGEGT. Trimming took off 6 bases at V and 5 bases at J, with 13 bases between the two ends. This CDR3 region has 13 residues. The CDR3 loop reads CASSYYYRETQYF. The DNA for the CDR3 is TGTGCCAGCAGCTATTACTATCGGGAGACCCAGTACTTC.

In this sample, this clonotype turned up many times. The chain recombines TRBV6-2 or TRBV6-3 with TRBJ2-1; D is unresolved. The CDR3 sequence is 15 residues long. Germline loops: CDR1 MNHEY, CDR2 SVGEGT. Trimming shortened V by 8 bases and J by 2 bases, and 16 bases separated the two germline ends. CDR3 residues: CASANLGRTYNEQFF. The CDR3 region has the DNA TGTGCCAGCGCCAACCTTGGCAGGACCTACAATGAGCAGTTCTTC.